This TCR beta chain was recovered during a study of OX40 agonist ivuxolimab in advanced cancers. The investigators sampled blood at baseline, at cycle 4 day 1, and at cycle 7 day 1. Generated by immunoSEQ multiplex PCR, the TCRdb table keeps only in-frame clones and is missing some. Of some 16,000 clones in the sample, approximately 70% were seen once. The CDR3 is 13 amino acids. Trimming removed 6 bases at V and 2 bases at J, with 11 bases between. Per the germline V gene, CDR1 is SGHVS and CDR2 is FQNEAQ. This sequence joins TRBV7-8 and TRBJ2-7; weak D call: TRBD2 (6 bases). This material consisted of CD4+ or CD8+ T cells sorted from blood, taken in a trial of the OX40 agonist ivuxolimab. The TCR sequence derives from an adult with an advanced solid tumor such as melanoma, head and neck, liver or kidney cancer. The CDR3 loop reads CASSTSFPYEQYF. For the CDR3, the DNA is TGTGCCAGCAGTACTAGCTTCCCCTACGAGCAGTACTTC.